This T cell receptor (beta chain) was observed in a study of post-analysis software for immune sequencing data. Study-level background: Progressive-relapsing, secondary progressive and relapsing-remitting multiple sclerosis were among the disease courses included. General observations from the study: Strong co-clustering by F measure linked samples that shared a preparation batch. Controls significantly exceeded multiple sclerosis patients in normalized Chao1 diversity. Four to six TRBV segments were more frequent in patients than controls; TRBV5-6, TRBV5-1 and TRBV20-1 belonged to this group.

Remarks on this clonotype: Its target is unknown. The junction does not match germline at one end; this may be a read error.

The germline V gene has CDR1 MNHEY and CDR2 SMNVEV (reference sequence). The CDR3 sequence is 15 residues long. The authors incorporated unique molecular identifiers into the TCR beta cDNA libraries. T cells, about 0.95 to 11 million of them, yielded hundreds of thousands of cDNA molecules. TCRdb itself ran the PCR reads through MiXCR, one entry per CDR3 protein. This sample has 380,000 or so distinct CDR3 sequences, with roughly 38% found just once. Material for sequencing was blood. The receptor's source is a girl aged 5-17 years with multiple sclerosis. The chain carries TRBV27 and TRBJ1-5; D unresolved. CDR3 protein: CASSLSSSSDQPQHF. In nucleotides, the CDR3 is TGTGCCAGCAGTTTATCGTCCAGTAGCGATCAGCCCCAGCATTTT.